The 27 T cell receptor beta chains given below trace back to one sample, sequenced in a study of blood T cell repertoires in COVID-19. The repertoire was sequenced with immunoSEQ multiplex PCR; TCRdb's copy has only in-frame clones and lacks some. The table has roughly 98,000 clones, 85% to 95% seen once. Material for sequencing was peripheral blood. These receptors originate from a woman aged 60-75 years with active COVID-19.

This clone was counted once. The chain employs TRBV30 and TRBJ1-4; D not resolved. V lost 3 bases to trimming and J lost 8 bases, with 10 bases between them. Germline loops: CDR1 GTSNPN, CDR2 SVGIG (reference sequence). CDR3 length: 12 amino acids. Here the CDR3 reads CAWRPGGEKLFF. The CDR3 region has the DNA TGTGCCTGGAGGCCGGGAGGCGAAAAACTGTTTTTT.

Concerning this clone: Other DNA sequences in the same sample also yield this CDR3. The gene calls are TRBV4-3 and TRBJ2-5; D is unresolved. Germline assignment: CDR1 LGHNA and CDR2 YSLEER. This CDR3 has 13 residues. The germline V and J ends were trimmed by 1 base and 2 bases, with 5 bases remaining between them. The CDR3 protein is CASSQGRQETQYF. The CDR3 bases are TGCGCCAGCAGCCAAGGTAGACAAGAGACCCAGTACTTC.

J is TRBJ1-4 and V is TRBV29-1; 7 nucleotides agree with TRBD1. J gave up 8 bases and V 6 bases, and 6 bases lay outside the gene matches. The CDR3 length is 12 residues. Germline CDR1 SQVTM, CDR2 ANQGSEA. The CDR3 here is CSVRGGEEKLFF. The CDR3 DNA reads TGCAGCGTGAGAGGGGGCGAAGAAAAACTGTTTTTT.

This chain joins TRBV3-1 (or the pseudogene TRBV3-2) and TRBJ1-1, with 8 bases fitting TRBD1. Germline trimming cut 1 base from V and 3 bases from J; bases unmatched to any gene: 1. The CDR3 length is 14 residues. Germline V gene sequence: CDR1 LGHDT, CDR2 YNNKEL (reference sequence). The DNA of the CDR3 is TGTGCCAGCAGCCAAGGACAGGGGTACACTGAAGCTTTCTTT. It specifies CASSQGQGYTEAFF.

The chain has TRBV5-5 and TRBJ2-7, with D possibly matching TRBD1 (6 bases). Trimming left V 2 bases short and J 2 bases short, with 11 bases between. This CDR3 contains 14 residues. The germline gives CDR1 SGHKS, CDR2 YYEKEE (reference sequence). The CDR3 DNA reads TGTGCCAGCAGCTTCCGGGACATTACCTACGAGCAGTACTTC. Translation gives CASSFRDITYEQYF.

The chain carries TRBV18 and TRBJ2-3, with 13 nucleotides matching TRBD2. The length of the CDR3 is 18 residues. J lost 1 base, V lost 6 bases, and 10 bases had no gene match. Germline lookup yields CDR1 KGHSH and CDR2 LQKENI. DNA for the CDR3: TGTGCCAGCTCCCCCCGGACTAGCGGGAGCATCGGCACAGATACGCAGTATTTT. It specifies CASSPRTSGSIGTDTQYF.

The chain has TRBV4-3 and TRBJ2-7, with 7 bases aligning to TRBD2. V lost 0 bases, J lost 3 bases, and 8 bases stayed unmatched. CDR1 and CDR2 (germline): LGHNA, YSLEER. The CDR3 runs 16 residues. For the CDR3, the DNA is TGCGCCAGCAGCCAAGATTCGGCTAGCGGCCTCTACGAGCAGTACTTC. Translating gives CASSQDSASGLYEQYF.

The chain is built from TRBV11-3 and TRBJ2-2, with 9 bases identical to TRBD2. V was clipped by 5 bases and J by 4 bases; unmatched bases: 17. CDR3 size: 19 residues. CDR1 SGHNT and CDR2 YENEEA come from the germline V gene. CDR3 nucleotide sequence: TGTGCCAGCAGCCCGAAGCCCCTCCTTAGCGGGAGTAGCACCGGGGAGCTGTTTTTT. This encodes CASSPKPLLSGSSTGELFF.

This sequence joins TRBV5-4 and TRBJ2-7; 14 bases agree with TRBD2. This CDR3 region has 16 residues. The ends lost 4 bases at V and 3 bases at J; junction bases unmatched: 6. Germline CDR1 SGHNT, CDR2 YYREEE (reference sequence). CDR3 amino acids: CASSPGTSGSFYEQYF. CDR3 coding DNA: TGTGCCAGCAGCCCCGGGACTAGCGGGAGTTTCTACGAGCAGTACTTC.

CDR3 DNA sequence: TGTGCCAGCAGCTTAGTGGGGACTACCTACGAGCAGTACTTC. This gives the protein CASSLVGTTYEQYF. The chain is built from TRBV7-9 and TRBJ2-7; TRBD2 matches at 7 bases. Trimming cost V 1 base and J 2 bases; bases outside gene matches: 2. Looked up from germline, CDR1 is SEHNR and CDR2 is FQNEAQ (reference sequence). There are 14 residues in the CDR3.

The gene calls are TRBV2 and TRBJ1-4, with TRBD1 as a possible D gene (6 bases). V lost 5 bases and J 7 bases, leaving 14 bases between the germline ends. The CDR3 is 14 residues long. Per germline, CDR1 SNHLY and CDR2 FYNNEI. Written as DNA, the CDR3 is TGTGCCAGCAGTACAGGGAGGGGCTCTGAAAAACTGTTTTTT. It translates to CASSTGRGSEKLFF.

This sequence joins TRBV5-1 and TRBJ1-5, with 7 bases identical to TRBD1. CDR1 and CDR2 (germline): SGHRS, YFSETQ. The CDR3 is 14 amino acids. The V segment lost 4 bases and the J segment 8 bases; nucleotides outside the gene matches: 9. Here the CDR3 DNA reads TGCGCCAGCAGCCCTGGACAGGCCCGTGAGCCCCAGCATTTT. Translating gives CASSPGQAREPQHF.

This chain joins TRBV9 and TRBJ2-3; TRBD2 aligns across 7 bases. V was pared by 9 bases and J by 2 bases, with 9 bases of the junction left unmatched. The CDR3 spans 14 residues. Germline V gene sequence: CDR1 SGDLS, CDR2 YYNGEE. CDR3 protein: CATSLAGNTDTQYF. The CDR3 coding sequence is TGTGCCACCTCGTTAGCGGGTAACACAGATACGCAGTATTTT.

Here the CDR3 DNA reads TGTGCCAGCAGTTGGACAGGATGGACTGGCTACACCTTC. Protein: CASSWTGWTGYTF. This chain uses TRBV28 with TRBJ1-2; TRBD1 agrees at 7 bases. Trimming took 4 bases from V and 7 from J; bases not matched to a gene: 6. The CDR3 sequence is 13 residues long. From germline, CDR1 is MDHEN and CDR2 SYDVKM.

The J gene is TRBJ2-3, the V gene TRBV9, with a possible D match to TRBD2 (6 bases). CDR3 length: 16 residues. V shed 2 bases and J shed 4 bases, with 17 bases lying between them. The germline CDR1 and CDR2 sequences are SGDLS and YYNGEE. CDR3 in DNA: TGTGCCAGCAGCGTGGCCGGGGGTGGAGTGTCAGATACGCAGTATTTT. Translation gives CASSVAGGGVSDTQYF.

The chain is built from TRBV12-5 and TRBJ1-6; a weak D match, TRBD1 (6 bases). Trimming removed 2 bases from V and 7 bases from J, with 12 bases in between. Germline V gene data show CDR1 as LGHNT and CDR2 as FRNRAP. The CDR3 sequence is 15 residues long. Here the CDR3 DNA reads TGTGCTAGTGGTTTGCCGGACAGTCAGAATTCACCCCTCCACTTT. Translated: CASGLPDSQNSPLHF.

The chain recombines TRBV2 with TRBJ2-5, with 10 bases fitting TRBD1. The J segment lost 2 bases and the V segment lost 8 bases, leaving 11 bases of the junction unmatched. Germline CDR1 SNHLY, CDR2 FYNNEI. The CDR3 spans 16 residues. The CDR3 here is CASGPWGQGLQETQYF. CDR3 bases: TGTGCCAGCGGTCCCTGGGGACAGGGGCTACAAGAGACCCAGTACTTC.

This rearrangement joins TRBV19 to TRBJ1-2; 7 positions match TRBD1. Germline CDR1 and CDR2: LNHDA and SQIVND (reference sequence). V trimming: 8 bases; J trimming: 4 bases; junction bases outside the gene matches: 10. The CDR3 contains 14 residues. CDR3 amino acids: CASSPGQNFYGYTF. The CDR3 DNA follows: TGTGCCAGTTCACCGGGACAGAATTTCTATGGCTACACCTTC. Together with reference TRBV19 and TRBJ1-2, the CDR3 gives the full variable domain: DGGITQSPKYLFRKEGQNVTLSCEQNLNHDAMYWYRQDPGQGLRLIYYSQIVNDFQKGDIAEGYSVSREKKESFPLTVTSAQKNPTAFYLCASSPGQNFYGYTFGSGTRLTVV.

With respect to this clone: One end of the junction varies from germline; a read error may be responsible. This sequence joins TRBV28 and TRBJ1-2, with D unclear. CDR3 size: 13 residues. In germline, CDR1 is MDHEN, CDR2 SYDVKM. The CDR3, as DNA: TGTGCCAGCCGTTTTCCCAGAAACTATGGCTACACCTTC. It is translated as CASRFPRNYGYTF.

CDR3 region: CASRTGTGAYEQYF. Written as DNA, the CDR3 is TGTGCCAGCAGAACCGGGACAGGGGCCTACGAGCAGTACTTC. This chain connects TRBV6-5 to TRBJ2-7; 10 nucleotides line up with TRBD1. V trimming: 6 bases; J trimming: 2 bases; junction bases outside the gene matches: 4. This CDR3 comprises 14 residues. CDR1 is MNHEY, CDR2 SVGAGI, per germline.

J is TRBJ2-1 and V is TRBV24-1; 12 bases map to TRBD2. The CDR3 is made up of 18 amino acids. Germline trimming cut 4 bases from V and 6 bases from J; bases unmatched to any gene: 12. Germline-derived CDR1 and CDR2 are KGHDR and SFDVKD. The CDR3 DNA sequence: TGTGCCACCAGTGACCCCGCCCCCGGACTAGCGGGACGCAATGAGCAGTTCTTC. Encoded protein: CATSDPAPGLAGRNEQFF.

The V call is TRBV10-3, the J call TRBJ2-3; TRBD1 matches at 9 bases. This CDR3 comprises 16 residues. The V and J ends lost 0 bases and 4 bases, in that order; junction bases with no gene match: 5. Germline CDR1 is ENHRY and CDR2 is SYGVKD. This CDR3 is CAISESTGGPADTQYF. As DNA, the CDR3 is TGTGCCATCAGTGAGTCCACAGGGGGCCCCGCAGATACGCAGTATTTT.

V is TRBV18 and J is TRBJ1-5; D unresolved. The CDR3 consists of 13 residues. Germline-derived CDR1 and CDR2 are KGHSH and LQKENI. V gave up 2 bases and J gave up 3 bases, with 5 bases separating them. The CDR3 loop reads CASSPGLNQPQHF. The CDR3 DNA follows: TGTGCCAGCTCACCAGGACTCAATCAGCCCCAGCATTTT.

The chain has TRBV6-6 and TRBJ1-5, with 9 bases matching TRBD1. J gave up 6 bases and V 4 bases, and 10 bases lay outside the gene matches. The CDR3 is 16 residues long. The V gene's germline CDR1 is MNHNY and CDR2 SVGAGI (reference sequence). The CDR3 protein is CASSLLGQGKGQPQHF. The CDR3 region has the DNA TGTGCCAGCAGTTTACTTGGACAGGGGAAGGGTCAGCCCCAGCATTTT.

The rearrangement uses TRBV19 and TRBJ2-7; possibly TRBD2 for D (6 bases). Trimming took off 11 bases at V and 6 bases at J, with 23 bases between the two ends. Germline V lookup: CDR1 LNHDA, CDR2 SQIVND (reference sequence). This CDR3 has 14 residues. The CDR3 nucleotides read TGTGCCTCCAATCCTCGGGGAGGTTTGTCCGAGCAGTACTTC. Translated: CASNPRGGLSEQYF.

This chain links TRBV7-9 with TRBJ2-5; TRBD2 might be the D (5 bases). The ends were cut back, 1 base at V and 5 bases at J, with 8 bases in the middle. CDR3 length: 13 amino acids. CDR1 SEHNR and CDR2 FQNEAQ come from the germline V gene (reference sequence). CDR3 sequence (DNA): TGTGCCAGCAGCTTAGGTAGCGAGGAGACCCAGTACTTC. Its translation is CASSLGSEETQYF.

CDR3 amino acids: CSVEVRGFGTEAFF. CDR3 in DNA: TGCAGCGTTGAAGTGCGAGGGTTCGGCACTGAAGCTTTCTTT. The V call is TRBV29-1, the J call TRBJ1-1; D is uncertain. With 1 base removed from V and 4 bases from J, the gap between germline ends came to 13 bases. This CDR3 comprises 14 residues. Germline CDR1 SQVTM, CDR2 ANQGSEA. Full variable domain (missing parts from reference TRBV29-1 and TRBJ1-1): SAVISQKPSRDICQRGTSLTIQCQVDSQVTMMFWYRQQPGQSLTLIATANQGSEATYESGFVIDKFPISRPNLTFSTLTVSNMSPEDSSIYLCSVEVRGFGTEAFFGQGTRLTVV.